Below are 14 T cell receptor beta chains sequenced from a single sample in a study of Ad26.COV2.S vaccination and SARS-CoV-2 variants. Profiled with immunoSEQ multiplex PCR; TCRdb holds only in-frame clones, not every one. In the table there are roughly 300,000 clones, around 90% of which are singletons. Treatment given: approximately 18 received Ad26.COV2.S at low or high dose, single or two shots; about 5 received placebo; per-sample allocation not given. Specimens were obtained on day 63 following the first vaccine or placebo injection. The sequences come from peripheral blood, collected in a trial of Ad26.COV2.S vaccine versus placebo. The receptors shown here come from a person between 18 and 60 years old who received the Ad26.COV2.S COVID-19 vaccine or a placebo.

The chain couples TRBV12-3 or TRBV12-4 to TRBJ2-2; D is perhaps TRBD1 (5 bases). The germline V and J ends were trimmed by 6 bases and 6 bases, with 8 bases remaining between them. This CDR3 is built from 12 residues. The CDR3 DNA sequence: TGTGCCAGCAGCCCAGGGCCCGGGGAGCTGTTTTTT. Translation gives CASSPGPGELFF.

The rearrangement uses TRBV7-2 and TRBJ2-7; 8 bases are shared with TRBD2. After removal of 5 bases from V and 3 bases from J, the junction contained 6 bases not matched to a gene. CDR1 and CDR2 (germline): SGHTA, FQGNSA. The CDR3 length is 14 residues. The CDR3 DNA follows: TGTGCCAGCAGCGTTAGCGGGGTTGGCTACGAGCAGTACTTC. Amino acid sequence: CASSVSGVGYEQYF.

The chain joins TRBV30 to TRBJ1-2; the match to TRBD1 covers 7 bases. V lost 1 base and J lost 3; bases outside the gene matches: 11. The CDR3 contains 16 residues. Germline loops: CDR1 GTSNPN, CDR2 SVGIG (reference sequence). CDR3 sequence reads: CAWSGTGDSPYYGYTF. DNA of the CDR3: TGTGCCTGGAGTGGGACCGGGGACAGCCCATACTATGGCTACACCTTC.

The gene calls are TRBV15 and TRBJ1-3, with 7 bases identical to TRBD1. With V trimmed by 3 bases and J by 3 bases, 11 bases remained unmatched. Germline CDR1 is LNHNV and CDR2 is YYDKDF (reference sequence). The CDR3 contains 17 residues. In DNA, the CDR3 is TGTGCCACCAGCAGCTCACACGTCAACAGGGGTGGAAACACCATATATTTT. It translates to CATSSSHVNRGGNTIYF.

This clone was detected once. The chain recombines TRBV9 with TRBJ2-5, with 9 nucleotides matching TRBD1. Germline-derived CDR1 and CDR2 are SGDLS and YYNGEE. The CDR3 contains 14 residues. The J segment lost 4 bases and the V segment lost 0 bases, leaving 1 base of the junction unmatched. CDR3 DNA: TGTGCCAGCAGCGTAGGACAGGGGGGAGAGACCCAGTACTTC. Residues: CASSVGQGGETQYF.

The V and J genes are TRBV4-2 and TRBJ2-7; 13 bases map to TRBD2. Germline CDR1 and CDR2: LGHNA and YNFKEQ. With 4 bases clipped from V and 2 bases from J, the junction kept 5 bases outside the gene matches. The CDR3 has 16 amino acids. CDR3 coding DNA: TGTGCCAGCAGCCGGACCGGGACTAGCGGGGCCTACGAGCAGTACTTC. It is translated as CASSRTGTSGAYEQYF.

V gene TRBV12-5 combines with J gene TRBJ1-5; no clear D gene. This CDR3 spans 14 amino acids. Trimming removed 6 bases from V and 2 bases from J, with 11 bases in between. Looked up from germline, CDR1 is LGHNT and CDR2 is FRNRAP. This CDR3 is CASGAGGGNQPQHF. The CDR3 nucleotides read TGTGCTAGTGGGGCGGGAGGCGGCAATCAGCCCCAGCATTTT. The entire variable domain, with the rest obtained from reference TRBV12-5 and TRBJ1-5, is as follows: DARVTQTPRHKVTEMGQEVTMRCQPILGHNTVFWYRQTMMQGLELLAYFRNRAPLDDSGMPKDRFSAEMPDATLATLKIQPSEPRDSAVYFCASGAGGGNQPQHFGDGTRLSIL.

This clone was recorded only once. This chain links TRBV9 with TRBJ2-5; possibly TRBD2 for D (6 bases). The CDR3 length is 15 residues. V dropped 2 bases and J dropped 5 bases, with 16 bases sitting between them. Germline V gene sequence: CDR1 SGDLS, CDR2 YYNGEE. This chain's CDR3 is CASSVLASIRETQYF. CDR3 nucleotide sequence: TGTGCCAGCAGCGTCCTAGCGTCTATCCGGGAGACCCAGTACTTC.

The chain is built from TRBV6-6 and TRBJ1-1; TRBD1 matches at 7 bases. CDR3 length: 14 residues. Germline loops: CDR1 MNHNY, CDR2 SVGAGI (reference sequence). J was trimmed by 7 bases and V by 7 bases; bases with no gene match: 12. CDR3 sequence reads: CASKGGTVGIEAFF. The CDR3 DNA follows: TGTGCCAGCAAGGGAGGGACAGTCGGGATTGAAGCTTTCTTT.

V is TRBV2 and J is TRBJ2-1, with D hard to call. CDR1 SNHLY and CDR2 FYNNEI come from the germline V gene. V gave up 2 bases and J gave up 9 bases, with 8 bases separating them. The CDR3 covers 12 residues. CDR3 nucleotide sequence: TGTGCCAGCAGTGAATGGCGCGCTGAGCAGTTCTTC. This sequence encodes CASSEWRAEQFF.

The chain joins TRBV10-3 to TRBJ2-1; 9 positions agree with TRBD2. This CDR3 spans 15 amino acids. Germline CDR1 reads ENHRY; CDR2 reads SYGVKD. Losses at the gene ends were 5 bases for V and 7 bases for J; bases not matched to a gene: 9. The CDR3 protein is CAISLAGGPRNEQFF. Written as DNA, the CDR3 is TGTGCCATCAGTCTTGCGGGAGGGCCCAGGAATGAGCAGTTCTTC.

The chain joins TRBV6-2 or TRBV6-3 to TRBJ2-7; 7 bases are shared with TRBD1. V shed 0 bases and J 2 bases; nucleotides not matched to a gene: 7. The CDR3 has 16 amino acids. The V gene's germline CDR1 is MNHEY and CDR2 SVGEGT. CDR3 region: CASSYSTEQGPYEQYF. In DNA form, the CDR3 reads TGTGCCAGCAGTTACTCTACAGAACAGGGGCCCTACGAGCAGTACTTC.

V gene TRBV11-2 combines with J gene TRBJ1-1; tentative D call: TRBD1 (5 bases). Trimming cost V 3 bases and J 3 bases, with 14 bases left between them. The V gene's germline CDR1 is SGHAT and CDR2 FQNNGV. CDR3 length: 15 residues. The CDR3 DNA is TGTGCCAGCAGCTTTACCCAGGGTCTTGACACTGAAGCTTTCTTT. Translation gives CASSFTQGLDTEAFF. The whole variable domain, filled in from reference TRBV11-2 and TRBJ1-1, reads EAGVAQSPRYKIIEKRQSVAFWCNPISGHATLYWYQQILGQGPKLLIQFQNNGVVDDSQLPKDRFSAERLKGVDSTLKIQPAKLEDSAVYLCASSFTQGLDTEAFFGQGTRLTVV.

The chain uses TRBV5-6 and TRBJ2-5, with D perhaps matching TRBD1 (5 bases). The CDR3 loop spans 14 amino acids. Germline values: CDR1 SGHDT, CDR2 YYEEEE. The ends were cut back, 6 bases at V and 4 bases at J, with 16 bases in the middle. CDR3 loop: CASISRGRGETQYF. The CDR3 DNA reads as TGTGCCAGCATCTCTAGGGGAAGGGGAGAGACCCAGTACTTC.